This TCR beta chain stems from a study of T cells and copy number aberrations in small-cell lung cancer (dated by TCRdb to about 2021). About the study as a whole: Whole-exome sequencing of the same tumor regions was paired with TCR repertoire sequencing so that T cell metrics could be related to mutations and copy number aberrations. Tumor TCR data were available for roughly 16 patients, and approximately 15 patients had TCR data from both tumor and normal tissue.

Using multiplexed V- and J-gene primers, the immunoSEQ hsTCRB Kit amplified TCR-beta CDR3 regions from genomic DNA. Unique DNA barcodes were added in a second PCR, and samples were pooled together with a negative and a positive control. Pooled TCR-beta libraries were sequenced on an Illumina MiSeq with a 150-cycle paired-end protocol. From the authors' description of their analysis: Raw sequencing data were processed by Adaptive Biotechnologies into a report with normalized, annotated TCR-beta repertoires. To compute T-cell density, TCR-beta templates were normalized to usable DNA, with usable DNA estimated through amplification of housekeeping genes. Clonality was defined as 1 minus Pielou's evenness, while richness was a count of unique rearrangements. Held by TCRdb, this immuneACCESS table contains in-frame sequences only and omits some clones. Under half of the omission traces to an unresolved V gene where checked; the cause of the rest is unknown. That table is the source of V, J and clone size, and D and trimming were worked out from the DNA. The sample data list about 6,600 clones, and 60% to 80% of these were observed just once. In total, the top ten clones hold approximately 10% of the sample.

The germline V and J ends show losses of 4 bases and 3 bases respectively, and no gene match explains 9 bases of the junction. Counted from cysteine to phenylalanine, this CDR3 has 17 amino acids. The kept DNA is CDR3 alone, 51 bases in frame from the first base. As encoded in the germline V gene, CDR1 is SGDLS while CDR2 is YYNGEE. A remark on this clone: The target of this receptor is not known. No qualities accompany the bases; no much larger clone lies one base away.

On the study overall, not on this receptor specifically: Tumors had lower T-cell density, richness and clonality than adjacent lung tissue, but the difference in density was not significant. A small sample size, resulting from surgical resection being uncommon in small-cell lung cancer, limited the study, and the findings need validation. Every specimen was formalin-fixed paraffin-embedded tissue, a material known to introduce sequencing artifacts.

The donors were limited-stage small-cell lung cancer patients whose surgical resection took place in Hangzhou, China, between the late 2000s and the early 2020s. Every donor went straight to surgery with no preoperative chemotherapy or radiotherapy, and no donor was given immunotherapy either before or after surgery. Each of the roughly 18 patients in the sequenced cohort was a smoker or a heavy second-hand smoker. Adjacent normal lung was collected at least 2 cm from the tumor margin and was confirmed morphologically free of malignant cells by two pathologists. To characterize T cell repertoire heterogeneity, the study applied multi-region TCR-beta sequencing to resected limited-stage small-cell lung cancers and to tumor-adjacent lung tissue. The AllPrep DNA/RNA FFPE Kit (Qiagen) was used to extract genomic DNA from FFPE tissue.

The V and J genes are TRBV9 and TRBJ2-7, with 14 middle bases fitting TRBD2. The sequence was obtained from a woman between 65 and 79 years old with small cell lung cancer. Some clones in this sample may be carry-over from other donors' samples. Sequencing was carried out using normal tissue next to the tumor. This receptor carries the CDR3 CASSPGLAGGPLYEQYF. In nucleotide form, the sequence is TGTGCCAGCAGCCCCGGACTAGCGGGAGGCCCTCTCTACGAGCAGTACTTC.